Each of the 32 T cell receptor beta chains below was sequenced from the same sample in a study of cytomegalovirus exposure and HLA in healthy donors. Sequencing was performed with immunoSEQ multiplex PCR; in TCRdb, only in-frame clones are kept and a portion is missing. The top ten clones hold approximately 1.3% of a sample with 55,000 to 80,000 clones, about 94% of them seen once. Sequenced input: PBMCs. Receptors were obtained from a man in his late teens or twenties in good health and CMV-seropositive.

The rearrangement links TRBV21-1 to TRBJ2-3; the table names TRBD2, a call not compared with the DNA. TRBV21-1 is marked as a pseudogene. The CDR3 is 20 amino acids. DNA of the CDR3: TGTGCCAGCAGCGGAAAGGGGACTAGCGGGAGGGCCTCCCCCACAGATACGCAGTATTTT. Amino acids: CASSGKGTSGRASPTDTQYF.

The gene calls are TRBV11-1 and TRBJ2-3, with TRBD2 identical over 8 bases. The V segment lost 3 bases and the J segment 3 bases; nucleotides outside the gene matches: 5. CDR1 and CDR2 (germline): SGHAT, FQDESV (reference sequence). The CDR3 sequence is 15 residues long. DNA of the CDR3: TGTGCCAGCAGCTTCGGGACTAGTGGGACAGATACGCAGTATTTT. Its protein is CASSFGTSGTDTQYF.

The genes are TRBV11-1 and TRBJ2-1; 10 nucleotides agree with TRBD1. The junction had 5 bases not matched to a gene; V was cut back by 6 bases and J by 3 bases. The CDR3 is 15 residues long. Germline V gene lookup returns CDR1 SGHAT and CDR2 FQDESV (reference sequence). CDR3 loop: CASSTTGGNYNEQFF. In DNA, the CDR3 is TGTGCCAGCAGTACGACAGGGGGCAACTACAATGAGCAGTTCTTC.

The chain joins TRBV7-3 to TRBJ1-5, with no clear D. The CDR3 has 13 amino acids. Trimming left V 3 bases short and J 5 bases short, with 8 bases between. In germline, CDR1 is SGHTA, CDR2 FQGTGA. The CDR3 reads CASSLSQYQPQHF. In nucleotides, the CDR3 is TGTGCCAGCAGCTTGTCCCAGTATCAGCCCCAGCATTTT.

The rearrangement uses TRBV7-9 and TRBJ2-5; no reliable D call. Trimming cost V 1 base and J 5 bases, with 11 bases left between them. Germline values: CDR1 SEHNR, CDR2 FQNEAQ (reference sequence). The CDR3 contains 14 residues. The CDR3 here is CASSLDQVRETQYF. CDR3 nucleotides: TGTGCCAGCAGCTTAGATCAGGTCCGGGAGACCCAGTACTTC.

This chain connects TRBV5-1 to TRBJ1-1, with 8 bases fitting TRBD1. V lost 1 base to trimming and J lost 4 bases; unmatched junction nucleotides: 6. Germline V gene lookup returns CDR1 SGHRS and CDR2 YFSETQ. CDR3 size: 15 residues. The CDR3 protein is CASSLTPGQATEAFF. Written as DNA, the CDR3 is TGCGCCAGCAGCTTGACACCGGGACAGGCCACTGAAGCTTTCTTT.

Written as DNA, the CDR3 is TGTGCCAGCAGTGGGGGACAGTCCTACGAGCAGTACTTC. It is translated as CASSGGQSYEQYF. This rearrangement joins TRBV28 to TRBJ2-7; 7 bases are a match to TRBD1. Germline CDR1 and CDR2: MDHEN and SYDVKM. Germline trimming cut 5 bases from V and 1 base from J; bases unmatched to any gene: 2. The CDR3 is 13 residues long.

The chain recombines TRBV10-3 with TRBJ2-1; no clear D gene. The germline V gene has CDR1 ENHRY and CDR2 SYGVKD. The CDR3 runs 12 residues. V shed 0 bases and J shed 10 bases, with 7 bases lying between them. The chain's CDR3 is CAISESPLEQFF. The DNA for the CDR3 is TGTGCCATCAGTGAGTCCCCGCTAGAGCAGTTCTTC.

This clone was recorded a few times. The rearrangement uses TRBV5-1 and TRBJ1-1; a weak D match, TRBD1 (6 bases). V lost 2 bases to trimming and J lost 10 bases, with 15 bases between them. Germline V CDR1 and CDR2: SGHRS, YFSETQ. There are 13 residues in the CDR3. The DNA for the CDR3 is TGCGCCAGCAGCTTTGGGCAGGGGCAAGGAGCTTTCTTT. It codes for CASSFGQGQGAFF.

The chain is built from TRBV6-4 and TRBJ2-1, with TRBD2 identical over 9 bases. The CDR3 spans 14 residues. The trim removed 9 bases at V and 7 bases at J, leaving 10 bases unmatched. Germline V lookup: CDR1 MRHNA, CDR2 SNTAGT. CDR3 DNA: TGTGCCAGAGGGGGTCTAGCGGGGCTTAATGAGCAGTTCTTC. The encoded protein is CARGGLAGLNEQFF.

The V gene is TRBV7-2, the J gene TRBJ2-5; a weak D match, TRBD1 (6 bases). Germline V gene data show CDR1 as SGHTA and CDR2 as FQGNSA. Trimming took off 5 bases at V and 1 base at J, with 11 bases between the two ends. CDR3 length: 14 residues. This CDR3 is CASSRDRTQETQYF. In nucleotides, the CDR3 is TGTGCCAGCAGCCGCGACAGGACCCAAGAGACCCAGTACTTC.

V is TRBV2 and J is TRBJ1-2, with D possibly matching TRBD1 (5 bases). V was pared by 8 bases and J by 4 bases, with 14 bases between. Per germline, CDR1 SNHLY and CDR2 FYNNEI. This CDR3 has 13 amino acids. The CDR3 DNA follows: TGTGCCAGCGGGGCGGGGGACGGCTATGGCTACACCTTC. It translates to CASGAGDGYGYTF. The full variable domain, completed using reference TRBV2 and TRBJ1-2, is EPEVTQTPSHQVTQMGQEVILRCVPISNHLYFYWYRQILGQKVEFLVSFYNNEISEKSEIFDDQFSVERPDGSNFTLKIRSTKLEDSAMYFCASGAGDGYGYTFGSGTRLTVV.

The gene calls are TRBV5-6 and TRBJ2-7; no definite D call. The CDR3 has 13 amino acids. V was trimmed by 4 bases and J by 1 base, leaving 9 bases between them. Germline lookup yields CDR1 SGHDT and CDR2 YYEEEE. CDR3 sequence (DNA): TGTGCCAGCAGCCCCGCCAGGTCCTACGAGCAGTACTTC. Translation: CASSPARSYEQYF.

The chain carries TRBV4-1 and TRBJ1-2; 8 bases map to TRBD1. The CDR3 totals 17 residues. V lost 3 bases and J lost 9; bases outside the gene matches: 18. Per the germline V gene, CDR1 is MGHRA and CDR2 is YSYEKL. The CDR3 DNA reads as TGCGCCAGCAGCCATCCAACACGACCAGGGGGCCGGTTGAGCTACACCTTC. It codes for CASSHPTRPGGRLSYTF.

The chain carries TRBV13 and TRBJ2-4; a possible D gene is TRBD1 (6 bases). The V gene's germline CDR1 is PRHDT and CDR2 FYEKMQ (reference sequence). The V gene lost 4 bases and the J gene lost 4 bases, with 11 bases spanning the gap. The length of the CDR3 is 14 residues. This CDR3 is CASSYRVGKNIQYF. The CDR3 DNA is TGTGCCAGCAGCTACAGGGTAGGAAAAAACATTCAGTACTTC.

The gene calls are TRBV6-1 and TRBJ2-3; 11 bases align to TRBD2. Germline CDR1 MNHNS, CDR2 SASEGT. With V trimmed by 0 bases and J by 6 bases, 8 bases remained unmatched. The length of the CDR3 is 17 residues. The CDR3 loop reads CASSEAVLAGGRDTQYF. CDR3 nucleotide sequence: TGTGCCAGCAGTGAAGCCGTTTTAGCGGGGGGGCGGGATACGCAGTATTTT.

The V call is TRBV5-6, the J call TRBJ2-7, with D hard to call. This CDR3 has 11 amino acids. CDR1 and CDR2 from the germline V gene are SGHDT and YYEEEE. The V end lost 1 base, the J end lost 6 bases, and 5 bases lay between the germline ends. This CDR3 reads CASSLQSEQYF. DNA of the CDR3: TGTGCCAGCAGCTTGCAGTCCGAGCAGTACTTC. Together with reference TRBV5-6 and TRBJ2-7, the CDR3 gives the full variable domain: DAGVTQSPTHLIKTRGQQVTLRCSPKSGHDTVSWYQQALGQGPQFIFQYYEEEERQRGNFPDRFSGHQFPNYSSELNVNALLLGDSALYLCASSLQSEQYFGPGTRLTVT.

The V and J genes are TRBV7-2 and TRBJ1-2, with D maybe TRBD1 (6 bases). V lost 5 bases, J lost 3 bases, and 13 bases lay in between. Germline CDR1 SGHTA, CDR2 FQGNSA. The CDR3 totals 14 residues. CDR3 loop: CASSPHQGYYGYTF. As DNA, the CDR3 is TGTGCCAGCAGCCCCCACCAGGGGTACTATGGCTACACCTTC.

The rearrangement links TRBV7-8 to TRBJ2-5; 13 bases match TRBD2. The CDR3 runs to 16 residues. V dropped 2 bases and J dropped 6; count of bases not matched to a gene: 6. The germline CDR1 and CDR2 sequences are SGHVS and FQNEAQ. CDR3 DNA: TGTGCCAGCAGCTTACCCGGGACTAGCGGGGTGAAGACCCAGTACTTC. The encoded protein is CASSLPGTSGVKTQYF.

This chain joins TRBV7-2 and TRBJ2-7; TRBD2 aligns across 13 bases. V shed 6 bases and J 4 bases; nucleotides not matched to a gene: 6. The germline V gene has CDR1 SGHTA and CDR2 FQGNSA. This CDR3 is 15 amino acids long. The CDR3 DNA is TGTGCCAGCAGACTGGGACTAGCGGGGAGGTACGAGCAGTACTTC. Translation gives CASRLGLAGRYEQYF.

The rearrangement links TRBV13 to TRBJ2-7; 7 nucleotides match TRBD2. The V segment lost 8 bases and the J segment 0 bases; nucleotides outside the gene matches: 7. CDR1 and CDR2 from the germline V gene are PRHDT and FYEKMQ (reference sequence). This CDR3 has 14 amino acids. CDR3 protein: CASSGGTNSYEQYF. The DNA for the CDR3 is TGTGCCAGCTCGGGCGGGACTAACTCCTACGAGCAGTACTTC.

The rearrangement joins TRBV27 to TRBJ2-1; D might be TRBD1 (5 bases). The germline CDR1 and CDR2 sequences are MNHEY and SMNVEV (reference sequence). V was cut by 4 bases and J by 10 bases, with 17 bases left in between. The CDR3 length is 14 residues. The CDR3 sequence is CASSSPRKGPEQFF. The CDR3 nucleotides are TGTGCCAGCAGTTCCCCACGAAAGGGGCCCGAGCAGTTCTTC.

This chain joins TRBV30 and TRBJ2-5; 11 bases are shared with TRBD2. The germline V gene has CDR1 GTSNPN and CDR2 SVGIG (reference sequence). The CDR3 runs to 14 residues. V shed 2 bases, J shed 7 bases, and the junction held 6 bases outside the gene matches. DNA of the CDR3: TGTGCCTGGAGTCTTAGCGGGGGGGCGGGGACCCAGTACTTC. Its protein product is CAWSLSGGAGTQYF.

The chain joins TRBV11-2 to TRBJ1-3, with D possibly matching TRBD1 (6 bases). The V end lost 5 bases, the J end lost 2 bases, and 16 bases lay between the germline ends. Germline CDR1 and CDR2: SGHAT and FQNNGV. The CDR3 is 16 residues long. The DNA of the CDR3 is TGTGCCAGCAGCCCCCCCACAGGGACGGCTGGAAACACCATATATTTT. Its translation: CASSPPTGTAGNTIYF. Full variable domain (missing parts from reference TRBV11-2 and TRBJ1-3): EAGVAQSPRYKIIEKRQSVAFWCNPISGHATLYWYQQILGQGPKLLIQFQNNGVVDDSQLPKDRFSAERLKGVDSTLKIQPAKLEDSAVYLCASSPPTGTAGNTIYFGEGSWLTVV.

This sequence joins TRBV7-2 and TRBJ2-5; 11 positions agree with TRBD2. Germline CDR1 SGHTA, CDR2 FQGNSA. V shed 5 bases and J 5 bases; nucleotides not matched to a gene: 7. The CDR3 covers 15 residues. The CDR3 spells CASSRVAGGTETQYF. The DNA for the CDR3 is TGTGCCAGCAGCCGCGTAGCGGGGGGGACGGAGACCCAGTACTTC.

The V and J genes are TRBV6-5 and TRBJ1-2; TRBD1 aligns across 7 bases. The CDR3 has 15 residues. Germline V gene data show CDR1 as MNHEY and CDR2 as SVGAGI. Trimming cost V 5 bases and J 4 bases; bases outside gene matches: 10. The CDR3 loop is CASSVRPGQTYGYTF. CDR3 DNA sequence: TGTGCCAGCAGTGTCAGACCGGGACAGACCTATGGCTACACCTTC.

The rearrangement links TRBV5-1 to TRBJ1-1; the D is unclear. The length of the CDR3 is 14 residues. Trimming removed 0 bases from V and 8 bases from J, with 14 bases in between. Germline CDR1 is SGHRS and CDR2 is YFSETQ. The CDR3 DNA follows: TGCGCCAGCAGCTTGGATGTTTCCCCCGAGGAAGCTTTCTTT. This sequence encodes CASSLDVSPEEAFF. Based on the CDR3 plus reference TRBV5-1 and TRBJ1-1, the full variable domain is KAGVTQTPRYLIKTRGQQVTLSCSPISGHRSVSWYQQTPGQGLQFLFEYFSETQRNKGNFPGRFSGRQFSNSRSEMNVSTLELGDSALYLCASSLDVSPEEAFFGQGTRLTVV.

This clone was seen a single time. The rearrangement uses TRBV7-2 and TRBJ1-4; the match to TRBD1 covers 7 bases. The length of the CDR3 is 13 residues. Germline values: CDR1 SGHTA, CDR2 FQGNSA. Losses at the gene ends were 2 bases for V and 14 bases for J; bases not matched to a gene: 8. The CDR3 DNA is TGTGCCAGCAGCTTAAGGGCGGGACAGCACCTGTTTTTT. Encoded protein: CASSLRAGQHLFF.

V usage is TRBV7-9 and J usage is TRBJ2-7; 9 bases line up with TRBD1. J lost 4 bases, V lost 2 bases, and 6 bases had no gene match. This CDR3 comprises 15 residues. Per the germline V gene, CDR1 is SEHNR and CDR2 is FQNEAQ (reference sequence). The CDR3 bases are TGTGCCAGCAGCTTACCTCCGGGACAGGGATACGAGCAGTACTTC. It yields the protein CASSLPPGQGYEQYF.

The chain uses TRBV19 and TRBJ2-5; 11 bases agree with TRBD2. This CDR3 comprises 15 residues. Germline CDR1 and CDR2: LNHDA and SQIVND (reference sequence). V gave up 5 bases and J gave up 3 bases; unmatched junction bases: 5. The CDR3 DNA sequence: TGTGCCAGTAGTCGGGTAGCGGGGGGGAAAGAGACCCAGTACTTC. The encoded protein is CASSRVAGGKETQYF.

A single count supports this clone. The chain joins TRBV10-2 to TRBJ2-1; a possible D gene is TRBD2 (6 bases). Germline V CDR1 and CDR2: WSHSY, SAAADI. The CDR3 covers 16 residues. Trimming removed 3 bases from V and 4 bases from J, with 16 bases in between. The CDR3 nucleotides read TGCGCCAGCAGTGACGGGACTTCCCACCTTTACAATGAGCAGTTCTTC. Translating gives CASSDGTSHLYNEQFF.

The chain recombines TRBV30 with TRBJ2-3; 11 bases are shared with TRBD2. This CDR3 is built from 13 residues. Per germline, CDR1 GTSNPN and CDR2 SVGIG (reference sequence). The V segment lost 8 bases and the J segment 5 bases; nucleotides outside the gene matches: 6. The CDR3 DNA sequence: TGTGCCACCGGGACTAGCGGCCTAGATACGCAGTATTTT. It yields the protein CATGTSGLDTQYF.